The 4 T cell receptor beta chains listed next were all sequenced from one sample in a study of OX40 agonist ivuxolimab in advanced cancers. Using immunoSEQ multiplex PCR, the repertoire was profiled, and TCRdb retains in-frame clones only, with some absent. The table shows 53,000 or so clones, with approximately 86% occurring only once. The specimen comprised CD4+ or CD8+ T cells sorted from blood, sampled in a trial of the OX40 agonist ivuxolimab. The origin of the receptors is an adult with an advanced solid tumor such as melanoma, head and neck, liver or kidney cancer.

This chain links TRBV29-1 with TRBJ2-7; D is unclear. V lost 2 bases to trimming and J lost 0 bases, with 11 bases between them. There are 14 residues in the CDR3. Germline CDR1 and CDR2: SQVTM and ANQGSEA. The CDR3 spells CSVEYGDASYEQYF. The CDR3 DNA sequence: TGCAGCGTTGAATACGGAGACGCCTCCTACGAGCAGTACTTC.

This clone occurred a few times. This chain connects TRBV6-6 to TRBJ2-7; the D call may be TRBD1 or TRBD2 (5 bases each). V gave up 5 bases and J gave up 6 bases, with 11 bases separating them. Germline CDR1 reads MNHNY; CDR2 reads SVGAGI (reference sequence). The CDR3 extends over 12 amino acids. The CDR3 DNA sequence: TGTGCCAGCAGTCCCCTGGGACGCGAGCAGTACTTC. Protein sequence: CASSPLGREQYF.

The rearrangement links TRBV10-1 to TRBJ2-7; 7 nucleotides line up with TRBD1. The germline gives CDR1 WNHNN, CDR2 SYGVQD (reference sequence). V shed 0 bases and J 2 bases; nucleotides not matched to a gene: 4. The CDR3 covers 15 residues. CDR3 sequence reads: CASSESGTATYEQYF. For the CDR3, the DNA is TGCGCCAGCAGTGAGTCGGGGACAGCGACCTACGAGCAGTACTTC.

The rearrangement links TRBV28 to TRBJ1-1, with D perhaps TRBD1 (6 bases). Looked up from germline, CDR1 is MDHEN and CDR2 is SYDVKM. V lost 3 bases and J lost 5, with 16 bases in between. This CDR3 has 15 amino acids. The CDR3 region has the DNA TGTGCCAGCAGTTTCTTACAGGGAGAGAGTACTGAAGCTTTCTTT. This gives the protein CASSFLQGESTEAFF.